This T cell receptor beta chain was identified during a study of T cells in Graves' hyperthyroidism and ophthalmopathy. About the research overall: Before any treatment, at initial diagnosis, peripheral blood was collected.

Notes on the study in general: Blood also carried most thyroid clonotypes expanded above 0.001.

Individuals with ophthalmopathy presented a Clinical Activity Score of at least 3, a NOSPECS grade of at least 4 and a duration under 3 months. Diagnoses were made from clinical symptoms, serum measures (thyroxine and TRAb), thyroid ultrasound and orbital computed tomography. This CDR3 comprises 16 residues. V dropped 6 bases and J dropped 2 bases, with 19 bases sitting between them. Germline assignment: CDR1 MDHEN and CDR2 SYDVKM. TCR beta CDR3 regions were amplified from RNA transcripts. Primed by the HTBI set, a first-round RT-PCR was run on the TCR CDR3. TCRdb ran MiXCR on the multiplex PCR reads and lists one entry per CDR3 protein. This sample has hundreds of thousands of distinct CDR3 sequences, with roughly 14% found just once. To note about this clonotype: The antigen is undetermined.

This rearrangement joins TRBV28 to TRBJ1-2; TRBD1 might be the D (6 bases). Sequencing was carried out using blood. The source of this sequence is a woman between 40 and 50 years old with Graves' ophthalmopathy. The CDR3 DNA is TGTGCCAGCAGCCTACCAACGGGGGGGCCCAACTATGGCTACACCTTC. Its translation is CASSLPTGGPNYGYTF.